Listed here is a single TCR beta chain. The data derive from a study of human T cells and chemical hapten exposure. Study-wide context: Researchers reported sensitizing a roughly 2 cm by roughly 2 cm upper inner arm skin site with 2% DPC. Per-sample variation in TCR yield stemmed mainly from small pooled library volume differences.

Time point defined: patch test 3, about 24 weeks after DPC sensitization. Sample treatment: therapeutic diphenylcyclopropenone sensitization with weekly scalp DPC. Patients had alopecia, were aged 18 to 70, and were not pregnant. During construction of the library, unique molecular identifiers were attached to individual cDNA molecules for quantitative, reproducible TCR counting. TCRdb ran MiXCR on the RACE reads and lists one entry per CDR3 protein. Here the sample spans about 190,000 distinct CDR3 sequences, more than 20% being singletons. Per germline, CDR1 DFQATT and CDR2 SNEGSKA (reference sequence). The CDR3 is 14 residues long. The ends lost 8 bases at V and 0 bases at J; junction bases unmatched: 7.

The receptor comes from a middle-aged woman with alopecia areata. Some clones in this sample may be carry-over from other donors' samples. The sequencing here drew on whole blood, taken in connection with sensitization to the hapten diphenylcyclopropenone (DPC). The genes are TRBV20-1 and TRBJ1-1; 9 bases are shared with TRBD1. The CDR3 coding sequence is TGCAGTCAATTACAGGGGGCGATGAACACTGAAGCTTTCTTT. Encoded protein: CSQLQGAMNTEAFF.